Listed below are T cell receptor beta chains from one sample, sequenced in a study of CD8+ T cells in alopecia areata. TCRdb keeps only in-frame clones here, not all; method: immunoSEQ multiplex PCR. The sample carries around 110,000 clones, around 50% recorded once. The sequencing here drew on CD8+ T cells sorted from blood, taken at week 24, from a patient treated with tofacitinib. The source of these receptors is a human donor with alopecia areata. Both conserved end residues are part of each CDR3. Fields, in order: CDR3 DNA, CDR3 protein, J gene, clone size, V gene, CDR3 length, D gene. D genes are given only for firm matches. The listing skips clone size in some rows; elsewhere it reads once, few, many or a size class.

TGTGCCATCAGTGGAACTAGCGGGGGAGTCAACACCGGGGAGCTGTTTTTT	CAISGTSGGVNTGELFF	TRBJ2-2	-	TRBV10-3	17	TRBD2
TGTGCCAGCAGTTTGGACAGTGCGCTGGTCAATGAGCAGTTCTTC	CASSLDSALVNEQFF	TRBJ2-1	-	TRBV6-5	15	-
TGTGCCAGCAGCGTAGGTAGCGGGGGCACCGGGGAGCTGTTTTTT	CASSVGSGGTGELFF	TRBJ2-2	-	TRBV9	15	TRBD2
TGTGCCAGCAGTTTAGTCTCGGGGGGATCGTACCAAGAGACCCAGTACTTC	CASSLVSGGSYQETQYF	TRBJ2-5	-	TRBV27	17	TRBD2
TGCGCCAGCAGCTTAGGAGCGGGGGATTTGGGGTTCGATGAGCAGTTCTTC	CASSLGAGDLGFDEQFF	TRBJ2-1	-	TRBV5-1	17	TRBD2
TGTGCCAGCAGCTTAGGGGGACAGGGGGTTTACAATGAGCAGTTCTTC	CASSLGGQGVYNEQFF	TRBJ2-1	few	TRBV7-8	16	TRBD1
TGTGCCAGCAGCCAAGATTGGGTCCCGGGACTAGCGGGGGGTCTCCAAGAGACCCAGTACTTC	CASSQDWVPGLAGGLQETQYF	TRBJ2-5	-	TRBV4-2	21	TRBD2
TGCGCCAGCAGCCGACAAAACGTTGGGCAACAAGGCGATTTTGATGAGCAGTTCTTC	CASSRQNVGQQGDFDEQFF	TRBJ2-1	-	TRBV4-1	19	-
TGCGCCAGCAGCGTATTCTGGGGGCCTGACACTGAAGCTTTCTTT	CASSVFWGPDTEAFF	TRBJ1-1	-	TRBV4-3	15	-
TGCGCCAGCAGTCAAAAGGGACTAGCGGGGGCCCCGGGTGAGCAGTTCTTC	CASSQKGLAGAPGEQFF	TRBJ2-1	few	TRBV23-1	17	TRBD2
TGTGCCAGCAATAAGGGGGGGACCCAGTACTTC	CASNKGGTQYF	TRBJ2-5	-	TRBV27	11	-
TGTGCCAGCAGCCCCCGGGTCGATAACACTGAAGCTTTCTTT	CASSPRVDNTEAFF	TRBJ1-1	medium-sized	TRBV7-6	14	-
TGTGCCAGCAGTTATGAACAGGGGTATGGCTACACCTTC	CASSYEQGYGYTF	TRBJ1-2	-	TRBV6-6	13	TRBD1
TGTGCCACCAGCGTCAGGGGGGTCGGCAAAAACATTCAGTACTTC	CATSVRGVGKNIQYF	TRBJ2-4	-	TRBV15	15	-
TGTGCCAGCAGCCAAGATGGGACCTACGAGCAGTACTTC	CASSQDGTYEQYF	TRBJ2-7	-	TRBV4-2	13	-
TGTGCCAGCGGCCGTGGGGGCACAGATACGCAGTATTTT	CASGRGGTDTQYF	TRBJ2-3	-	TRBV2	13	-
TGTGCCAGCAGCCAACGGGACAGGGGGTGGACAGATACGCAGTATTTT	CASSQRDRGWTDTQYF	TRBJ2-3	-	TRBV14	16	TRBD1
TGTGCCAGCAGCCCTGAATTGAACACTGAAGCTTTCTTT	CASSPELNTEAFF	TRBJ1-1	-	TRBV13	13	-
TGTGCCAGCAGCGAAATAGTCTTCGAAGCTTTCTTT	CASSEIVFEAFF	TRBJ1-1	-	TRBV2	12	-
TGTGCCAGTACCGACAGGTCCCTGCAGCCCCAGCATTTT	CASTDRSLQPQHF	TRBJ1-5	few	TRBV19	13	-
TGTGCCAGCAGTGTGGGAGGCGGGGATTACAATGAGCAGTTCTTC	CASSVGGGDYNEQFF	TRBJ2-1	few	TRBV2	15	-
TGTGCCTGGAGTACATTTCCCGGGACAGGGTACGAGCAGTTCTTC	CAWSTFPGTGYEQFF	TRBJ2-1	-	TRBV30	15	TRBD1
TGCAGCGTGGGGAGGGATGATGAGCAGTTCTTC	CSVGRDDEQFF	TRBJ2-1	few	TRBV29-1	11	TRBD2
TGTGCCTGGAGTGTGCTTGGTCAGCCCCAGCATTTT	CAWSVLGQPQHF	TRBJ1-5	-	TRBV30	12	-
TGTGCCAGCAGCCGGGGAGCTCCGGACAATGAGCAGTTCTTC	CASSRGAPDNEQFF	TRBJ2-1	-	TRBV9	14	-
TGCGCCAGCAGCCGGGAAGATGGGGGCAGCTACGAGCAGTACTTC	CASSREDGGSYEQYF	TRBJ2-7	-	TRBV4-1	15	-
TGTGCCTCAGGTGGCGGCACGGACGCACCAGATACGCAGTATTTT	CASGGGTDAPDTQYF	TRBJ2-3	-	TRBV2	15	-
TGTGCCAGCAGCTCAATCGGACAGGAAAACTATGGCTACACCTTC	CASSSIGQENYGYTF	TRBJ1-2	-	TRBV13	15	TRBD1
TGTGCCAGCAGTGGACAGCCCGCCGGTGACCCCCTCCACTTT	CASSGQPAGDPLHF	TRBJ1-6	medium-sized	TRBV2	14	-
TGTGCCAGCAGTTACATAGGGAGCTCCTACAATGAGCAGTTCTTC	CASSYIGSSYNEQFF	TRBJ2-1	-	TRBV6-5	15	-
TGTGCCAGCAACCCGGGACTAGTCGTGTGGGACGAGCAGTACTTC	CASNPGLVVWDEQYF	TRBJ2-7	-	TRBV6-1	15	TRBD2
TGTGCCAGCAGCTTAGAGGCAGGGCGGAATTCACCCCTCCACTTT	CASSLEAGRNSPLHF	TRBJ1-6	-	TRBV13	15	-
TGTGCCAGTACCCCTGACAGGGCGGACACTGAAGCTTTCTTT	CASTPDRADTEAFF	TRBJ1-1	-	TRBV19	14	TRBD1
TGTGCCAGCAGCTTACCGAACATGAACACTGAAGCTTTCTTT	CASSLPNMNTEAFF	TRBJ1-1	-	TRBV7-9	14	-
TGTGCCTGGAGTGAAGGCCTAGCAGGCGGGGAGCTGTTTTTT	CAWSEGLAGGELFF	TRBJ2-2	medium-sized	TRBV30	14	-
TGTGCCAGCAGTGCCGGCACAGGGGGAACCGGGGAGCTGTTTTTT	CASSAGTGGTGELFF	TRBJ2-2	few	TRBV6-4	15	TRBD1
TGCGCCAGCAGCCAAGATTGCCCCCTCCGAGCAGGGCCAATGAACACTGAAGCTTTCTTT	CASSQDCPLRAGPMNTEAFF	TRBJ1-1	-	TRBV4-1	20	-
TGCAGCGTTGTCTCGGAGCCTGGAAACACCATATATTTT	CSVVSEPGNTIYF	TRBJ1-3	-	TRBV29-1	13	-
TGTGCCAGCAGTGAAACATCTTGGGACGGAGATACGCAGTATTTT	CASSETSWDGDTQYF	TRBJ2-3	few	TRBV2	15	-
TGTGCCAGCACACCCACGGGGGTTAGCACAGATACGCAGTATTTT	CASTPTGVSTDTQYF	TRBJ2-3	few	TRBV7-9	15	-
TGTGCCAGCAGTCCTATAGCCCCGCTACAGGGAGGCGCCGAGCAGTACTTC	CASSPIAPLQGGAEQYF	TRBJ2-7	few	TRBV27	17	-
TGTGCCAGCTATGGGACAGAGCGGAACACTGAAGCTTTCTTT	CASYGTERNTEAFF	TRBJ1-1	-	TRBV5-6	14	TRBD1
TGTGCCAGAACTCCCCTGGGGACCGGGGAGCTGTTTTTT	CARTPLGTGELFF	TRBJ2-2	few	TRBV2	13	-
TGCGCCAGCAGCCAACTTCGCCCCCGGACAGTAACTAACTATGGCTACACCTTC	CASSQLRPRTVTNYGYTF	TRBJ1-2	few	TRBV4-1	18	-
TGTGCCAGCAGTTTAGCGGGGGGGACCTACGAGCAGTACTTC	CASSLAGGTYEQYF	TRBJ2-7	-	TRBV27	14	TRBD2
TGTGCCAGCAGCTCTGACGACTATGGCTACACCTTC	CASSSDDYGYTF	TRBJ1-2	-	TRBV5-4	12	-
TGCAGCGTTGAACCCGGGACAGGCTCCTACGAGCAGTACTTC	CSVEPGTGSYEQYF	TRBJ2-7	-	TRBV29-1	14	TRBD1
TGTGCCAGCAGCAGACAGGGCGGCTCCTACAATGAGCAGTTCTTC	CASSRQGGSYNEQFF	TRBJ2-1	-	TRBV7-3	15	TRBD1
TGTGCCAGTAGTCCCGGGACCCTGGAGACCCAGTACTTC	CASSPGTLETQYF	TRBJ2-5	-	TRBV19	13	-